This TCR beta chain was found in a study of blood T cell repertoires in COVID-19. Study-level information: PBMCs, B-cell-depleted T cells, or T cells provided the cDNA or gDNA that made up the material.

CDR1 and CDR2 from the germline V gene are KGHDR and SFDVKD. The CDR3 totals 14 residues. J gave up 3 bases and V 8 bases, and 5 bases lay outside the gene matches. Generated by immunoSEQ multiplex PCR, the TCRdb table keeps only in-frame clones and is missing some. This table has 13,000 to 15,000 clones, roughly 92% appearing once. The chain has TRBV24-1 and TRBJ2-3, with 9 nucleotides matching TRBD2. The receptor was derived from a human donor with active COVID-19. The donor label of this sample is uncertain. Sequencing used peripheral blood. CDR3 sequence (DNA): TGTGCCACCATGGTAGCGGGAGATACAGATACGCAGTATTTT. Its translation: CATMVAGDTDTQYF.